These 7 T cell receptor beta chains share one sample of origin, sequenced in a study of Ad26.COV2.S vaccination and SARS-CoV-2 variants. The table came from immunoSEQ multiplex PCR; TCRdb's copy has only in-frame clones and leaves some out. Of under 250,000 clones in the sample, 87% were seen once. The treatment is: some 20 received Ad26.COV2.S at low or high dose, single or two shots; about 5 received placebo; per-sample allocation not given. After the first vaccine or placebo injection, samples were drawn on day 63. The sample was peripheral blood, taken in a trial of Ad26.COV2.S vaccine versus placebo. These receptors originate from a person between 18 and 59 years old who received the Ad26.COV2.S COVID-19 vaccine or a placebo.

This sequence joins TRBV19 and TRBJ2-1; TRBD2 agrees at 8 bases. Germline V gives CDR1 LNHDA, CDR2 SQIVND (reference sequence). The CDR3 sequence is 15 residues long. The J segment lost 9 bases and the V segment lost 2 bases, leaving 9 bases of the junction unmatched. CDR3 sequence (DNA): TGTGCCAGTAGTATATCGGGGGGGGGCGTCGGTGAGCAGTTCTTC. It yields the protein CASSISGGGVGEQFF.

The rearrangement uses TRBV30 and TRBJ2-2, with D perhaps TRBD2 (5 bases). Trimming shortened V by 0 bases and J by 6 bases, and 8 bases separated the two germline ends. The CDR3 totals 13 residues. From germline, CDR1 is GTSNPN and CDR2 SVGIG (reference sequence). CDR3 protein: CAWSVLDPGELFF. In nucleotides, the CDR3 is TGTGCCTGGAGTGTACTAGACCCCGGGGAGCTGTTTTTT.

This rearrangement joins TRBV4-2 to TRBJ2-1, with 7 bases identical to TRBD2. The junction had 5 bases not matched to a gene; V was cut back by 0 bases and J by 0 bases. Germline lookup yields CDR1 LGHNA and CDR2 YNFKEQ. The CDR3 spans 17 residues. The CDR3 region is CASSQELTGGSYNEQFF. The CDR3 DNA is TGTGCCAGCAGCCAAGAATTAACGGGAGGCTCCTACAATGAGCAGTTCTTC.

CDR3 in amino acids: CASSPRDGLNTEAFF. The DNA for the CDR3 is TGTGCCAGCAGCCCACGGGACGGATTGAACACTGAAGCTTTCTTT. This rearrangement joins TRBV9 to TRBJ1-1; D perhaps matches TRBD1 (5 bases). From germline, CDR1 is SGDLS and CDR2 YYNGEE. With 4 bases removed from V and 0 bases from J, the gap between germline ends came to 13 bases. The CDR3 spans 15 residues.

V gene TRBV7-2 combines with J gene TRBJ2-7; 9 bases match TRBD1. Looked up from germline, CDR1 is SGHTA and CDR2 is FQGNSA. The CDR3 spans 15 residues. J gave up 7 bases and V 1 base, and 8 bases lay outside the gene matches. CDR3 protein: CASSLVGQGQYEQYF. DNA of the CDR3: TGTGCCAGCAGCTTAGTCGGACAGGGGCAATATGAGCAGTACTTC.

The chain's CDR3 is CASSITSGRGNEQFF. The CDR3 DNA is TGCGCCAGCAGCATAACTAGCGGGAGGGGCAATGAGCAGTTCTTC. This rearrangement joins TRBV5-1 to TRBJ2-1; 13 bases fit TRBD2. Trimming at V came to 4 bases and at J to 6 bases, leaving 4 bases not matched to a gene. Per the germline V gene, CDR1 is SGHRS and CDR2 is YFSETQ. The CDR3 runs 15 residues. Full variable domain (rest looked up from reference TRBV5-1 and TRBJ2-1): KAGVTQTPRYLIKTRGQQVTLSCSPISGHRSVSWYQQTPGQGLQFLFEYFSETQRNKGNFPGRFSGRQFSNSRSEMNVSTLELGDSALYLCASSITSGRGNEQFFGPGTRLTVL.

The chain combines TRBV3-1 (or the pseudogene TRBV3-2) with TRBJ2-2, with TRBD2 matching 9 bases. CDR1 and CDR2 from the germline V gene are LGHDT and YNNKEL (reference sequence). Trimming took 6 bases from V and 5 from J; bases not matched to a gene: 10. This CDR3 spans 16 amino acids. This CDR3 reads CASRLDPAGGTGELFF. As DNA, the CDR3 is TGTGCCAGCAGACTGGACCCAGCGGGAGGAACCGGGGAGCTGTTTTTT.